This T cell receptor beta chain came from a study of blood T cell repertoires in COVID-19. Turning to the study itself: PBMCs, B-cell-depleted T cells, or T cells provided the cDNA or gDNA that made up the material.

V lost 3 bases and J 0 bases, leaving 6 bases between the germline ends. This CDR3 is 13 amino acids long. Germline CDR1 is SGHRS and CDR2 is YFSETQ. Per the authors' pipeline: Reference gene primer amplification yielded estimated nucleated cell counts. Sequenced by immunoSEQ multiplex PCR; TCRdb stores in-frame clones only, minus some. V and J calls plus clone size are reproduced from that table; the DNA served to infer D and trimming. The sample consists of more than 120,000 clones, approximately 89% of them appearing once. This clone was observed once. The sequenced sample consisted of peripheral blood. J is TRBJ1-1 and V is TRBV5-1; D remains ambiguous. The clonotype originates from a human donor in a cohort sampled during active COVID-19. The CDR3, as DNA: TGCGCCAGCAGCTACGGGATGAACACTGAAGCTTTCTTT. It encodes CASSYGMNTEAFF.